This passage covers 11 T cell receptor beta chains from one sample sequenced in a study of blood T cell repertoires in COVID-19. Profiled with immunoSEQ multiplex PCR; TCRdb holds only in-frame clones, not every one. The table includes a few hundred thousand clones, around 90% detected once. The sample consisted of PBMCs or T cells enriched from blood (not recorded which). The receptors here all came from a man under 40 who had recovered from COVID-19.

V gene TRBV18 combines with J gene TRBJ1-3; the D gene is possibly TRBD1 (5 bases). The CDR3 runs 19 residues. Trimming took 2 bases from V and 1 from J, leaving 21 bases between them. Germline V gene lookup returns CDR1 KGHSH and CDR2 LQKENI. The CDR3 is CASSPVGPASIGSGNTIYF. For the CDR3, the DNA is TGTGCCAGCTCACCAGTGGGGCCCGCAAGCATAGGGTCTGGAAACACCATATATTTT.

In its sample, this clone was seen once. The V gene is TRBV6-5, the J gene TRBJ2-1, with 10 bases identical to TRBD1. The germline gives CDR1 MNHEY, CDR2 SVGAGI. J was trimmed by 6 bases and V by 0 bases; bases with no gene match: 5. This CDR3 spans 16 amino acids. CDR3 residues: CASSYSGQGGINEQFF. The CDR3, as DNA: TGTGCCAGCAGTTACTCCGGACAGGGGGGAATCAATGAGCAGTTCTTC.

Note on this clone: Mismatch with germline at one junction end may stem from a read error. The chain employs TRBV6-5 and TRBJ1-6, with D unclear. Germline lookup yields CDR1 MNHEY and CDR2 SVGAGI. CDR3 length equals 15 residues. CDR3: CASSYMRGDKSPLHF. The CDR3 bases are TGTGCCAGCAGTTACATGCGCGGGGATAAATCACCCCTCCACTTT.

The chain carries TRBV9 and TRBJ1-6, with a weak D call TRBD1 (6 bases). Looked up from germline, CDR1 is SGDLS and CDR2 is YYNGEE. Trimming pared 0 bases from V and 7 bases from J, leaving 8 bases between. The CDR3 contains 14 residues. Here the CDR3 reads CASSVDRANSPLHF. In DNA, the CDR3 is TGTGCCAGCAGCGTAGACAGGGCAAATTCACCCCTCCACTTT.

The chain joins TRBV30 to TRBJ1-2, with 12 bases fitting TRBD1. J was trimmed by 3 bases and V by 5 bases; bases with no gene match: 16. The length of the CDR3 is 18 residues. Germline V lookup: CDR1 GTSNPN, CDR2 SVGIG (reference sequence). The CDR3 reads CAWEKVPGQGALDYGYTF. The CDR3 DNA reads as TGTGCCTGGGAAAAGGTCCCGGGACAGGGGGCGCTTGACTATGGCTACACCTTC.

This chain links TRBV6-2 or TRBV6-3 with TRBJ2-1; 11 bases agree with TRBD2. Germline V gene data show CDR1 as MNHEY and CDR2 as SVGEGT. The CDR3 length is 13 residues. V shed 5 bases, J shed 10 bases, and the junction held 4 bases outside the gene matches. In DNA form, the CDR3 reads TGTGCCAGCAGTCAGGGACTAGCGGAAGAGCAGTTCTTC. It specifies CASSQGLAEEQFF.

This sequence joins TRBV2 and TRBJ2-5; unclear D gene. The CDR3 extends over 14 amino acids. Germline V gene sequence: CDR1 SNHLY, CDR2 FYNNEI. V was pared by 7 bases and J by 1 base, with 13 bases between. CDR3 DNA: TGTGCCAGCAAGTTGCAGGTGGTCCAAGAGACCCAGTACTTC. Protein: CASKLQVVQETQYF.

CDR3 coding DNA: TGTGCCAGTAGTATAGCAGGGGGGACTAGCTATATGGAGACCCAGTACTTC. It translates to CASSIAGGTSYMETQYF. J is TRBJ2-5 and V is TRBV19; 9 bases match TRBD2. Germline assignment: CDR1 LNHDA and CDR2 SQIVND (reference sequence). This CDR3 is 17 amino acids long. V was clipped by 1 base and J by 5 bases; unmatched bases: 11.

This chain connects TRBV11-2 to TRBJ1-1, with TRBD1 matching over 9 bases. The germline V gene encodes CDR1 SGHAT and CDR2 FQNNGV. This CDR3 region has 15 residues. The junction had 6 bases not matched to a gene; V was cut back by 4 bases and J by 3 bases. The CDR3 reads CASSWGQGFYTEAFF. CDR3 nucleotides: TGTGCCAGCAGCTGGGGACAGGGATTTTACACTGAAGCTTTCTTT.

The chain uses TRBV7-9 and TRBJ2-5, with D possibly matching TRBD2 (5 bases). The V end lost 4 bases, the J end lost 5 bases, and 11 bases lay between the germline ends. The germline gives CDR1 SEHNR, CDR2 FQNEAQ (reference sequence). The CDR3 has 13 amino acids. The CDR3 loop is CASSYRREETQYF. Written as DNA, the CDR3 is TGTGCCAGCAGCTACCGAAGGGAGGAGACCCAGTACTTC. The variable domain in full, with the rest retrieved from reference TRBV7-9 and TRBJ2-5, is DTGVSQNPRHKITKRGQNVTFRCDPISEHNRLYWYRQTLGQGPEFLTYFQNEAQLEKSRLLSDRFSAERPKGSFSTLEIQRTEQGDSAMYLCASSYRREETQYFGPGTRLLVL.

This chain links TRBV19 with TRBJ2-3; 7 positions match TRBD2. V lost 2 bases and J lost 2; bases outside the gene matches: 1. From germline, CDR1 is LNHDA and CDR2 SQIVND (reference sequence). The CDR3 is 14 residues long. CDR3 nucleotides: TGTGCCAGTAGTATAACTAGCGCCACAGATACGCAGTATTTT. Protein: CASSITSATDTQYF.